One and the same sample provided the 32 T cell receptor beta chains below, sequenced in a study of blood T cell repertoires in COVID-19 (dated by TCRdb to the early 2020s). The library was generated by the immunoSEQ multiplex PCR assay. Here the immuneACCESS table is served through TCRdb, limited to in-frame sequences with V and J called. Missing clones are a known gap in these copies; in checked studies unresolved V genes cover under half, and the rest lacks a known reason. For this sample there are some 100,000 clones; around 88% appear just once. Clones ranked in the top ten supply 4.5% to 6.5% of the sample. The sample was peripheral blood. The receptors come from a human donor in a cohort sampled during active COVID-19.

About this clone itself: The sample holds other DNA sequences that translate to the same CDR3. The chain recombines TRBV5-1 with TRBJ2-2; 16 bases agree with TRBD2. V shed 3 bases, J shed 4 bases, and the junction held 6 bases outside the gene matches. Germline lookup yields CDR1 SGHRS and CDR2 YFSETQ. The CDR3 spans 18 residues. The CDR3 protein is CASSSGLAGGPGTGELFF. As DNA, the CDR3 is TGCGCCAGCAGCTCGGGACTAGCGGGAGGGCCGGGCACCGGGGAGCTGTTTTTT.

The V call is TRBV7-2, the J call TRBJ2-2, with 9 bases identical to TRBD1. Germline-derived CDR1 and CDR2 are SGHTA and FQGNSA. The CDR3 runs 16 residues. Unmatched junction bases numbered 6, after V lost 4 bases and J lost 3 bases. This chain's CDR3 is CASSSRTGAYTGELFF. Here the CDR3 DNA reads TGTGCCAGCAGCTCACGGACAGGGGCGTACACCGGGGAGCTGTTTTTT.

The CDR3 reads CAWSGQENTEAFF. CDR3 in DNA: TGTGCCTGGAGTGGACAGGAGAACACTGAAGCTTTCTTT. The chain joins TRBV30 to TRBJ1-1, with a possible D match to TRBD1 (6 bases). This CDR3 comprises 13 residues. Germline CDR1 reads GTSNPN; CDR2 reads SVGIG (reference sequence). Trimming stripped 1 base from V and 1 base from J, with 7 bases between.

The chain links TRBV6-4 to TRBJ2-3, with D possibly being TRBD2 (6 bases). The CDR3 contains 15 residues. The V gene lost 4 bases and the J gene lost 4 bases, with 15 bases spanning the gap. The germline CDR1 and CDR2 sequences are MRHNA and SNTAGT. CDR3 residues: CASSGSGSQADTQYF. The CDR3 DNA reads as TGTGCCAGCAGTGGCTCCGGGAGTCAGGCAGATACGCAGTATTTT.

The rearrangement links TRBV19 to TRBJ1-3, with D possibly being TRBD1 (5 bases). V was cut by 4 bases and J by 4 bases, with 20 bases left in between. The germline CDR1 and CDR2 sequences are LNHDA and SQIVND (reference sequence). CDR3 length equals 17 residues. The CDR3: CASSTRSGRSRGNTIYF. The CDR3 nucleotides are TGTGCCAGTAGTACAAGATCAGGGAGGTCGCGAGGAAACACCATATATTTT. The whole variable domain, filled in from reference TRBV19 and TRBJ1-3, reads DGGITQSPKYLFRKEGQNVTLSCEQNLNHDAMYWYRQDPGQGLRLIYYSQIVNDFQKGDIAEGYSVSREKKESFPLTVTSAQKNPTAFYLCASSTRSGRSRGNTIYFGEGSWLTVV.

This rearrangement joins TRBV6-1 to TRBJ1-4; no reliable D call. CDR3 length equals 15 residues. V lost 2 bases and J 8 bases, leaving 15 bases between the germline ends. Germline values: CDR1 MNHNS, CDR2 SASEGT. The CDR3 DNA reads TGTGCCAGCAGTGAACGAGGATTAATAGGCGAAAAACTGTTTTTT. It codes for CASSERGLIGEKLFF.

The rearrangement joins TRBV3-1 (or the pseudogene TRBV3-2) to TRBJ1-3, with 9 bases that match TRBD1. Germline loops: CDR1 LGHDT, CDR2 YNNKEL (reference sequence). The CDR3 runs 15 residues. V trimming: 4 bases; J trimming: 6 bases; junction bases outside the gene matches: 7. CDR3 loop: CASSPGTGFENTIYF. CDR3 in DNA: TGTGCCAGCAGCCCCGGGACAGGGTTTGAAAACACCATATATTTT.

The CDR3 DNA sequence: TGTGCCAGCAGCTTAGTGGGCAGGGGATCCTATAATTCACCCCTCCACTTT. Encoded protein: CASSLVGRGSYNSPLHF. The V call is TRBV7-9, the J call TRBJ1-6, with a tentative D call TRBD1 (6 bases). Germline V lookup: CDR1 SEHNR, CDR2 FQNEAQ (reference sequence). Trimming stripped 1 base from V and 1 base from J, with 11 bases between. The CDR3 consists of 17 residues.

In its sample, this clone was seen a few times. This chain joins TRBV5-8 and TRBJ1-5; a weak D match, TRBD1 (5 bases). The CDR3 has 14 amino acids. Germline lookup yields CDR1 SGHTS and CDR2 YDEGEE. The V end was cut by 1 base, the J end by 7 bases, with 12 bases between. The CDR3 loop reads CASSLSGAGQPQHF. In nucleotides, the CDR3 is TGTGCCAGCAGCTTGTCTGGGGCGGGACAGCCCCAGCATTTT.

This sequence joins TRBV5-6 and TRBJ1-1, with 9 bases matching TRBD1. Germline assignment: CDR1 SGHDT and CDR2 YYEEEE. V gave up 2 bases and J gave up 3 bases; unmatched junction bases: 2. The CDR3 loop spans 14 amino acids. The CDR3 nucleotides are TGTGCCAGCAGCTTAGGGACAGGGTACACTGAAGCTTTCTTT. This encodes CASSLGTGYTEAFF.

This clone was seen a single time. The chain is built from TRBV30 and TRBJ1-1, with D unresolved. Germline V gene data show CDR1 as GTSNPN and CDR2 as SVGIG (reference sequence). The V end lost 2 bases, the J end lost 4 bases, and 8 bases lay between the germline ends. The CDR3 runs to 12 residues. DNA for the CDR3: TGTGCCTGGAGTCGTGCGGGCACTGAAGCTTTCTTT. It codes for CAWSRAGTEAFF.

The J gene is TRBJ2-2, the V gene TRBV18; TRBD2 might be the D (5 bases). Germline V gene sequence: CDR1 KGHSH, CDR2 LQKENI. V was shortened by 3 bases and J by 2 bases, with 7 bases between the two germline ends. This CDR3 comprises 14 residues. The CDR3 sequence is CASSPTINTGELFF. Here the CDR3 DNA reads TGTGCCAGCTCACCGACTATTAACACCGGGGAGCTGTTTTTT.

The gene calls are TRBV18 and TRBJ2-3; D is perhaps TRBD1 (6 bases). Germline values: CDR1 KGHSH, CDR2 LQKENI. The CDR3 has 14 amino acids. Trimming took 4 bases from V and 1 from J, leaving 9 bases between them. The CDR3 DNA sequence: TGTGCCAGCTCACTAAGACAGGGCACAGATACGCAGTATTTT. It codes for CASSLRQGTDTQYF.

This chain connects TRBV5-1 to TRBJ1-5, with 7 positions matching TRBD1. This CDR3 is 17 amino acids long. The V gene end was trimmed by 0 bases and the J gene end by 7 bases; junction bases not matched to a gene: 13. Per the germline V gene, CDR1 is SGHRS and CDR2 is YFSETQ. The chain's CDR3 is CASSLGTVDRSRQPQHF. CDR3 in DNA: TGCGCCAGCAGCTTGGGGACGGTGGACAGGTCACGACAGCCCCAGCATTTT.

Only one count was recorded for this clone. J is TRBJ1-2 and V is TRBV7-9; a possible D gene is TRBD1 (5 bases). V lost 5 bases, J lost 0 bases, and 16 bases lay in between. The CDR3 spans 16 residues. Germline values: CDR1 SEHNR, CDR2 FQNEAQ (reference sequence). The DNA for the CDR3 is TGTGCCAGCAGCCGAAGTACGGGGGTGACTAACTATGGCTACACCTTC. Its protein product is CASSRSTGVTNYGYTF. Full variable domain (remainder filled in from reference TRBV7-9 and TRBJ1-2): DTGVSQNPRHKITKRGQNVTFRCDPISEHNRLYWYRQTLGQGPEFLTYFQNEAQLEKSRLLSDRFSAERPKGSFSTLEIQRTEQGDSAMYLCASSRSTGVTNYGYTFGSGTRLTVV.

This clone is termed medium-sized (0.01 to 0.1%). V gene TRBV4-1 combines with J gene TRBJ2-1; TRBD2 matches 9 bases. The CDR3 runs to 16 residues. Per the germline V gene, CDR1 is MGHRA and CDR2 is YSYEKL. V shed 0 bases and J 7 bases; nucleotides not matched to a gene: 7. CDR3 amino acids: CASSQDNSGSRNEQFF. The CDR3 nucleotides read TGCGCCAGCAGCCAAGATAATAGCGGGAGCCGGAATGAGCAGTTCTTC.

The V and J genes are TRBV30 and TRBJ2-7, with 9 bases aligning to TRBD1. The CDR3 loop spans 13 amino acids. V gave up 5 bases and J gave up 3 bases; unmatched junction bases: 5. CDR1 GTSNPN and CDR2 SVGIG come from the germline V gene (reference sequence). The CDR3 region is CAWGTGTGYEQYF. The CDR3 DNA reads TGTGCCTGGGGGACAGGGACGGGCTACGAGCAGTACTTC.

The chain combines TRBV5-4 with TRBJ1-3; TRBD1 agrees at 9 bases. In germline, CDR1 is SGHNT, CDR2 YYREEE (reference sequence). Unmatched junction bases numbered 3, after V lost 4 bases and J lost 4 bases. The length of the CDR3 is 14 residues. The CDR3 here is CASSRDRDGNTIYF. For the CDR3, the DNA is TGTGCCAGCAGCCGGGACAGGGACGGAAACACCATATATTTT. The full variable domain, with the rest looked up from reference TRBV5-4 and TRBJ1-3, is ETGVTQSPTHLIKTRGQQVTLRCSSQSGHNTVSWYQQALGQGPQFIFQYYREEENGRGNFPPRFSGLQFPNYSSELNVNALELDDSALYLCASSRDRDGNTIYFGEGSWLTVV.

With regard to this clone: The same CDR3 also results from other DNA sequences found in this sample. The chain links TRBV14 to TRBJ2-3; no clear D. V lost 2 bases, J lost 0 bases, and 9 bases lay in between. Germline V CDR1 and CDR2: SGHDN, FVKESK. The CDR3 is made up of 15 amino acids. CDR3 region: CASSQQLASTDTQYF. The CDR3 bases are TGTGCCAGCAGCCAACAGTTAGCTAGCACAGATACGCAGTATTTT.

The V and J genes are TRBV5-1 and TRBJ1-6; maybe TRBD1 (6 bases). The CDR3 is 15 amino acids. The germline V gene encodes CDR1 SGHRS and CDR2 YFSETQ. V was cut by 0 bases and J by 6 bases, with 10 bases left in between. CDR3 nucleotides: TGCGCCAGCAGCTTGGAGCCAGGGGCTAATTCACCCCTCCACTTT. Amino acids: CASSLEPGANSPLHF.

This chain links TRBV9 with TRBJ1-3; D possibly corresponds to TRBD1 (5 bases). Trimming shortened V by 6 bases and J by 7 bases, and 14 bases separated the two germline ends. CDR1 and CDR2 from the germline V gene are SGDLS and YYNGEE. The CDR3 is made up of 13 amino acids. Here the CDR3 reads CASTGAHGNTIYF. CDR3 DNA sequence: TGTGCCAGCACTGGGGCTCACGGGAACACCATATATTTT.

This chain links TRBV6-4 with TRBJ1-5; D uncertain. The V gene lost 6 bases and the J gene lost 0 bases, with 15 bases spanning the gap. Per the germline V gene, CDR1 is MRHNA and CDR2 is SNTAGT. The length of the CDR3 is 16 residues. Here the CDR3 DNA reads TGTGCCAGCAGGAGGCCGCCCCTCGGTAGCAATCAGCCCCAGCATTTT. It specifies CASRRPPLGSNQPQHF.

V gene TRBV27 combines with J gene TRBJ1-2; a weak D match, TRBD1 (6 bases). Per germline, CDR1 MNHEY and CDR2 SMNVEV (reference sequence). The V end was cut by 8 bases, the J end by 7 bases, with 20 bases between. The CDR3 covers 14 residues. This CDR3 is CASRAGVFAGGYTF. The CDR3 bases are TGTGCCAGCCGAGCAGGGGTGTTTGCGGGTGGCTACACCTTC.

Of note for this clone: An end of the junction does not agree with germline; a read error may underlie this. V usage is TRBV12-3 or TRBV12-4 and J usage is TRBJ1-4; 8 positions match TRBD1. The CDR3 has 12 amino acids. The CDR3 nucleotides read TGTGCCAGCAGCCTACAGGGGGAAAGACTGTTTTTT. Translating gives CASSLQGERLFF.

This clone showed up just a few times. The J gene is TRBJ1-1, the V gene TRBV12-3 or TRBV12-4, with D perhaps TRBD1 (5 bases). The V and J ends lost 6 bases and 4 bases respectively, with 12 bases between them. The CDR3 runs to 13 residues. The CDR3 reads CASRSAGGTEAFF. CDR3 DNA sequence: TGTGCCAGCAGGTCTGCGGGGGGCACTGAAGCTTTCTTT.

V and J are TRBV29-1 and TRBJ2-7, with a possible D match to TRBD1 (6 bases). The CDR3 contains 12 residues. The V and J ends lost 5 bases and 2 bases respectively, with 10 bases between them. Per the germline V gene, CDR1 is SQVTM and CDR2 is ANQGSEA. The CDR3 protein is CSVLQGAYEQYF. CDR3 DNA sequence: TGCAGCGTTTTACAGGGCGCCTACGAGCAGTACTTC.

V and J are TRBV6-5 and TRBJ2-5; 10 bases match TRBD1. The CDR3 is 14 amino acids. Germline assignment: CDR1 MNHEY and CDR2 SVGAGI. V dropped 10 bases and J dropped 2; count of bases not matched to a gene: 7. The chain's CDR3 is CATGQGNGQETQYF. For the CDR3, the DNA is TGTGCCACGGGACAGGGGAACGGGCAAGAGACCCAGTACTTC.

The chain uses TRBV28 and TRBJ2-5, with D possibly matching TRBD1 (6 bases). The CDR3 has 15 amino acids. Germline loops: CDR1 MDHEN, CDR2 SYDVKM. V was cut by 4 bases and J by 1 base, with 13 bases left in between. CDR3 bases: TGTGCCAGCAGTTCACCCGGACAGCCCCAAGAGACCCAGTACTTC. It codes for CASSSPGQPQETQYF.

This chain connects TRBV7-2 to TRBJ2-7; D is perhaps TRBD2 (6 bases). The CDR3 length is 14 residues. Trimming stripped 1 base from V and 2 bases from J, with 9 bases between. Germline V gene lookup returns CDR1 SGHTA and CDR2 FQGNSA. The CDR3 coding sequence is TGTGCCAGCAGCTTAGAACCGGGAGCCTACGAGCAGTACTTC. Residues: CASSLEPGAYEQYF. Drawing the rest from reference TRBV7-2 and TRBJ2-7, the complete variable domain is GAGVSQSPSNKVTEKGKDVELRCDPISGHTALYWYRQSLGQGLEFLIYFQGNSAPDKSGLPSDRFSAERTGGSVSTLTIQRTQQEDSAVYLCASSLEPGAYEQYFGPGTRLTVT.

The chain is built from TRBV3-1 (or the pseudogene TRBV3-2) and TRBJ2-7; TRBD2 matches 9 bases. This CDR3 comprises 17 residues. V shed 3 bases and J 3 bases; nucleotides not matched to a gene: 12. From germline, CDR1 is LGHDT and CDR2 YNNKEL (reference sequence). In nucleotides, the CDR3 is TGTGCCAGCAGCCAGGCCCTGAGACTAGCGGAGCGCTACGAGCAGTACTTC. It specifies CASSQALRLAERYEQYF.

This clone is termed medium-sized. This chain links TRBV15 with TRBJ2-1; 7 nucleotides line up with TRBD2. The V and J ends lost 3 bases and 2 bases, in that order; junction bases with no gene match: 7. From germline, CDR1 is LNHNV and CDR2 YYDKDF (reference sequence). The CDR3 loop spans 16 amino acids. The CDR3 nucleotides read TGTGCCACCAGCAGTGAGGGAGGGTGGCCCTACAATGAGCAGTTCTTC. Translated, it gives CATSSEGGWPYNEQFF.

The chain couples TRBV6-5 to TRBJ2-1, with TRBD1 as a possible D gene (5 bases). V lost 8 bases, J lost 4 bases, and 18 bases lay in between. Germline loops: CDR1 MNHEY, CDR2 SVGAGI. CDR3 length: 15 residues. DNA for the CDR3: TGTGCCAGCGCGGTGCAGGCAGGGTCTTACAATGAGCAGTTCTTC. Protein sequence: CASAVQAGSYNEQFF.